This TCR beta chain is drawn from a study of blood T cell repertoires in COVID-19. Method: immunoSEQ multiplex PCR; TCRdb's copy keeps in-frame clones and lacks some. The table records just under 85,000 clones, more than 85% of them present only once. V was pared by 2 bases and J by 9 bases, with 11 bases of the junction left unmatched. Germline V CDR1 and CDR2: MDHEN, SYDVKM. The length of the CDR3 is 16 residues. This clone came up many times. The sample comprised peripheral blood. This chain connects TRBV28 to TRBJ1-5, with 9 bases aligning to TRBD1. The origin of this receptor is a man older than 75 with active or convalescent COVID-19. The DNA of the CDR3 is TGTGCCAGCAGTTTAAGACAGGGGGTCCCGGGACGGCCCCAGCATTTT. It codes for CASSLRQGVPGRPQHF. Full variable domain (outside the CDR3, taken from reference TRBV28 and TRBJ1-5): DVKVTQSSRYLVKRTGEKVFLECVQDMDHENMFWYRQDPGLGLRLIYFSYDVKMKEKGDIPEGYSVSREKKERFSLILESASTNQTSMYLCASSLRQGVPGRPQHFGDGTRLSIL.